This TCR beta chain was identified in a study of shared clonotypes between healthy human individuals. V dropped 3 bases and J dropped 0 bases, with 10 bases sitting between them. The CDR3 length is 15 residues. Germline V CDR1 and CDR2: MNHEY, SMNVEV (reference sequence). Naive CD8 cells were CD45RO-negative, positively selected for CCR7, excluding terminally differentiated effector memory CD45RA+ cells. Those who donated, Caucasian adults without exception, all lived in Nashville, Tennessee. As regards this clone: The target antigen is unknown.

The study, taken as a whole, reports: Estimated richness values were generally larger in naive subsets than in memory subsets.

Method: immunoSEQ multiplex PCR; TCRdb's copy keeps in-frame clones and lacks some. Of 2 million to 2.5 million clones listed, about 94% are singletons. The genes are TRBV27 and TRBJ2-3; no definite D call. The sequence derives from a man younger than 35 in good health. The material sequenced was naive CD8+ T cells sorted from blood. CDR3 protein: CASSFGVASTDTQYF. For the CDR3, the DNA is TGTGCCAGCAGTTTCGGCGTCGCTAGCACAGATACGCAGTATTTT.